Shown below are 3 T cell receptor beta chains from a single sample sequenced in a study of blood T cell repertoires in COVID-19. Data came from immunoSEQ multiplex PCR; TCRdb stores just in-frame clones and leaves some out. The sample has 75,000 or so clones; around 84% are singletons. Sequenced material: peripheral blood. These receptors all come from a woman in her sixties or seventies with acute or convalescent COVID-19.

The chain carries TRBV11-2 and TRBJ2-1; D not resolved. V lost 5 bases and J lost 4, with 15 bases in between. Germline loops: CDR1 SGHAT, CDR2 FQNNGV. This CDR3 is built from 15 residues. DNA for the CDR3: TGTGCCAGCAGCACCCCTAGGTTATCATACAATGAGCAGTTCTTC. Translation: CASSTPRLSYNEQFF.

CDR3 protein: CASSPLLASVGNEQFF. In nucleotides, the CDR3 is TGTGCCAGCTCACCACTACTAGCATCAGTTGGAAATGAGCAGTTCTTC. The V and J genes are TRBV18 and TRBJ2-1, with D possibly matching TRBD2 (6 bases). CDR1 is KGHSH and CDR2 is LQKENI in the germline V gene. V shed 1 base and J shed 7 bases, with 17 bases lying between them. CDR3 length: 16 residues.

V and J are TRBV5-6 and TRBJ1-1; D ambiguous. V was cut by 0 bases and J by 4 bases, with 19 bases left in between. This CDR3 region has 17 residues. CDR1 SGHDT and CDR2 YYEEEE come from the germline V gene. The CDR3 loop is CASSLVAFRSRGTEAFF. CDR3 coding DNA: TGTGCCAGCAGCTTGGTGGCGTTCAGATCGCGGGGCACTGAAGCTTTCTTT.